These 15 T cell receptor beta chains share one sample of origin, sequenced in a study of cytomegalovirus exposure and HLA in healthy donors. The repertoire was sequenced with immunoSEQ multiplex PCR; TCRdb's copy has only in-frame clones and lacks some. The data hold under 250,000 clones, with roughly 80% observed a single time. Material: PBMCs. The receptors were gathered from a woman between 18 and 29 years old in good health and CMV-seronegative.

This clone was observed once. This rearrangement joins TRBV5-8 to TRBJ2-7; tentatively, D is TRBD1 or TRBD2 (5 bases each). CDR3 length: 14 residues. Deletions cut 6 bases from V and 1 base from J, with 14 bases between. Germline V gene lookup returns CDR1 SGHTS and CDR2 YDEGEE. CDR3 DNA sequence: TGTGCCAGCACTCCCGAGGGGAATTCCTACGAGCAGTACTTC. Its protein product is CASTPEGNSYEQYF.

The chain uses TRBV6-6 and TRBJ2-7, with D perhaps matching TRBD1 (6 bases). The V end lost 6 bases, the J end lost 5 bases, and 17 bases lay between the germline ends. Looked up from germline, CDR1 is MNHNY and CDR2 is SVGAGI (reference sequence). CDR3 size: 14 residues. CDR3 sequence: CASRANSRGHEQYF. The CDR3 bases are TGTGCCAGCAGAGCGAACTCCAGGGGCCACGAGCAGTACTTC.

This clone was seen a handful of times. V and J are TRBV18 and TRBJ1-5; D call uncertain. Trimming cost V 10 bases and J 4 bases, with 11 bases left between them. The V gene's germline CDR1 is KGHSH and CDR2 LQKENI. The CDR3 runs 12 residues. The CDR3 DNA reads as TGTGCCACAGCGATGGGTAATCAGCCCCAGCATTTT. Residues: CATAMGNQPQHF. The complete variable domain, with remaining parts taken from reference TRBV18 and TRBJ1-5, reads NAGVMQNPRHLVRRRGQEARLRCSPMKGHSHVYWYRQLPEEGLKFMVYLQKENIIDESGMPKERFSAEFPKEGPSILRIQQVVRGDSAAYFCATAMGNQPQHFGDGTRLSIL.

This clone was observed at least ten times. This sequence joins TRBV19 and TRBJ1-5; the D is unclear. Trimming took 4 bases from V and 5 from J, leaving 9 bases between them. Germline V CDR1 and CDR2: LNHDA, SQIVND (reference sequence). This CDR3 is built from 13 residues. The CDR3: CASSKSRDQPQHF. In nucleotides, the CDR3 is TGTGCCAGTAGTAAGTCAAGGGATCAGCCCCAGCATTTT.

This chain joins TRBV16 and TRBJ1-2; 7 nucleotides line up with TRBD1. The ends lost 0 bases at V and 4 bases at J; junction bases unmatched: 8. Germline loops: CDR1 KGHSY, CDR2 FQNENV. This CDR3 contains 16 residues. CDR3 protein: CASSQSLQGTGYGYTF. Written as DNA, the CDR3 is TGTGCCAGCAGCCAATCGTTACAGGGGACGGGCTATGGCTACACCTTC. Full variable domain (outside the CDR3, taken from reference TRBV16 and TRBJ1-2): GEEVAQTPKHLVRGEGQKAKLYCAPIKGHSYVFWYQQVLKNEFKFLISFQNENVFDETGMPKERFSAKCLPNSPCSLEIQATKLEDSAVYFCASSQSLQGTGYGYTFGSGTRLTVV.

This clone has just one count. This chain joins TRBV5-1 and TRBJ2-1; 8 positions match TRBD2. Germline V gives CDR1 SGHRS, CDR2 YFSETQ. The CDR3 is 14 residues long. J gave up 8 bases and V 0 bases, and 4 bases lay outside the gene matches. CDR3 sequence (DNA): TGCGCCAGCAGCTTGGCGGGGGGGCCTCATGAGCAGTTCTTC. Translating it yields CASSLAGGPHEQFF.

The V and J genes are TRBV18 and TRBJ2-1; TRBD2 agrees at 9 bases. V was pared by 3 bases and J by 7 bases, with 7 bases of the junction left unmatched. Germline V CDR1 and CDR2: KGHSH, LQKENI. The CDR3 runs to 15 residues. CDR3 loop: CASSPTRGGLNEQFF. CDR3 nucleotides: TGTGCCAGCTCACCCACGCGGGGGGGCCTGAATGAGCAGTTCTTC.

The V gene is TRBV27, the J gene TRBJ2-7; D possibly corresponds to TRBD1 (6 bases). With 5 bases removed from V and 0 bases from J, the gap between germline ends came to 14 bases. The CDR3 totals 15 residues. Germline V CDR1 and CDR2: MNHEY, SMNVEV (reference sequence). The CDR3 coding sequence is TGTGCCAGCAGTCGAGGGACACCCAGCTCCTACGAGCAGTACTTC. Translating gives CASSRGTPSSYEQYF.

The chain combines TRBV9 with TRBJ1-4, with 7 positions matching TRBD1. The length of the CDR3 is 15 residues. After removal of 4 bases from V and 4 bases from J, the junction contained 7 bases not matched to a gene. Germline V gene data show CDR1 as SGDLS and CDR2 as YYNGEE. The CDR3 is CASSPSTGYNEKLFF. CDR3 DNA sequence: TGTGCCAGCAGCCCTTCGACAGGGTATAATGAAAAACTGTTTTTT.

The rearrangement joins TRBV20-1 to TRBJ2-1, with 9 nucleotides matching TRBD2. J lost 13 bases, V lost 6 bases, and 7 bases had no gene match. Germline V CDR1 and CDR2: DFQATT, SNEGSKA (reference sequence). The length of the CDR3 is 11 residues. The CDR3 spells CSAISGGSQFF. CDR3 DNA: TGCAGTGCCATTAGCGGGGGTTCCCAGTTCTTC.

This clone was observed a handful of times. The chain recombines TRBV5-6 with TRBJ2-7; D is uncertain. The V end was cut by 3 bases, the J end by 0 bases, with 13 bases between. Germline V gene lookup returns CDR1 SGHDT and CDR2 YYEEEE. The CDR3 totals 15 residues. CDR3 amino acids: CASSSGWLSSYEQYF. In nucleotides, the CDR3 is TGTGCCAGCAGCTCTGGGTGGTTGAGCTCCTACGAGCAGTACTTC.

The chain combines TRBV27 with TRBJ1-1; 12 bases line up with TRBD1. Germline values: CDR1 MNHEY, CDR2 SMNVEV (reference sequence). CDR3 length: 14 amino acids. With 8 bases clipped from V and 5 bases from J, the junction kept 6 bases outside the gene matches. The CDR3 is CASAPGQGATEAFF. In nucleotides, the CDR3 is TGTGCCAGCGCTCCGGGACAGGGGGCAACTGAAGCTTTCTTT.

CDR3 protein: CASSSPAGGAYQPQHF. The DNA for the CDR3 is TGTGCCAGCAGCTCCCCGGCCGGGGGCGCGTATCAGCCCCAGCATTTT. This chain links TRBV7-2 with TRBJ1-5, with a possible D match to TRBD1 (6 bases). V lost 4 bases and J 5 bases, leaving 18 bases between the germline ends. Germline values: CDR1 SGHTA, CDR2 FQGNSA. The CDR3 runs 16 residues.

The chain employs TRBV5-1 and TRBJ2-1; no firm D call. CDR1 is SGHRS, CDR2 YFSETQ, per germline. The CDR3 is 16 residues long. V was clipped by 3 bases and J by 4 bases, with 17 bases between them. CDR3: CASSSDGGSFYNEQFF. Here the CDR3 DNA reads TGCGCCAGCAGCTCTGACGGCGGCTCCTTTTACAATGAGCAGTTCTTC. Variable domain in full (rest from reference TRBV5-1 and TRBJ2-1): KAGVTQTPRYLIKTRGQQVTLSCSPISGHRSVSWYQQTPGQGLQFLFEYFSETQRNKGNFPGRFSGRQFSNSRSEMNVSTLELGDSALYLCASSSDGGSFYNEQFFGPGTRLTVL.

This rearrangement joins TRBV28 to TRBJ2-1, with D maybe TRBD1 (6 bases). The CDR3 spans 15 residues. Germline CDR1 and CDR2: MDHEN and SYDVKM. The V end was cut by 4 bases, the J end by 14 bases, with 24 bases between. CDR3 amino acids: CASSSSGANPGEEFF. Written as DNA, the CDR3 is TGTGCCAGCAGTTCCTCAGGGGCGAACCCCGGAGAGGAGTTCTTC.